This is a list of T cell receptor beta chains from one sample in a study of OX40 agonist ivuxolimab in advanced cancers. This table comes from immunoSEQ multiplex PCR, and its TCRdb copy is limited to in-frame clones, with some not included. Of 70,000 to 90,000 clones listed, roughly 84% are singletons. The input for sequencing was CD4+ or CD8+ T cells sorted from blood, taken in a trial of the OX40 agonist ivuxolimab. These receptors were obtained from an adult with an advanced solid tumor such as melanoma, head and neck, liver or kidney cancer. Each CDR3 is given with its conserved first and last residue.

J: TRBJ2-1
V: TRBV2
CDR3: CASSETSASNEQFF

J: TRBJ2-7
V: TRBV11-2
CDR3: CASSFTGDEQYF

J: TRBJ1-1
V: TRBV7-9
CDR3: CASSNRQGARGTEAFF

J: TRBJ1-5
V: TRBV19
CDR3: CASRTERNQPQHF

J: TRBJ1-2
V: TRBV7-9
CDR3: CASSGFGEILYGYTF

J: TRBJ2-7
V: TRBV9
CDR3: CASSAGTSGPYEQYF

J: TRBJ2-5
V: TRBV7-9
CDR3: CAGRPQETQYF

J: TRBJ2-5
V: TRBV7-2
CDR3: CASSLQQETQYF

J: TRBJ1-1
V: TRBV18
CDR3: CASSPGTAQPQAFF

J: TRBJ2-4
V: TRBV7-2
CDR3: CASSPGRQGKNIQYF

J: TRBJ2-5
V: TRBV19
CDR3: CASHNGRAQYF

J: NA
V: TRBV5-6
CDR3: CASSLDSYYEQYF

J: TRBJ1-5
V: TRBV12-5
CDR3: CASGPSTQPQHF

J: TRBJ1-6
V: TRBV11-3
CDR3: CASSRGGNSPLHF

J: TRBJ1-3
V: TRBV25-1
CDR3: CASSEPGGVSGNTIYF

J: TRBJ2-1
V: TRBV2
CDR3: CASRARAAGSYNEQFF

J: TRBJ2-1
V: TRBV5-1
CDR3: CASSQTGSLGNEQFF

J: TRBJ1-2
V: TRBV19
CDR3: CASSIKDSLVIGYTF

J: TRBJ2-7
V: TRBV19
CDR3: CASSIGAGMVYEQYF

J: TRBJ1-2
V: TRBV5-6
CDR3: CASSFGHLYGYTF

J: TRBJ2-2
V: TRBV7-2
CDR3: CASSLVTLAANTGELFF

J: TRBJ1-2
V: TRBV13
CDR3: CASSRTGSYGYTF

J: TRBJ1-4
V: TRBV18
CDR3: CASGRDRSQPGKLFF

J: TRBJ2-5
V: TRBV7-7
CDR3: CASSLDGGSGTQYF

J: TRBJ2-3
V: TRBV11-2
CDR3: CASSLVSGRTSTDTQYF

J: TRBJ1-4
V: TRBV5-1
CDR3: CASSPTGDEKLFF

J: TRBJ2-1
V: TRBV7-3
CDR3: CASSPSGGSPNEQFF

J: TRBJ1-1
V: TRBV12-5
CDR3: CASTLGGEAEAFF

J: TRBJ1-2
V: TRBV5-6
CDR3: CASSLGRGYGYTF

J: TRBJ1-1
V: TRBV6-1
CDR3: CASQRVNTEAFF

J: TRBJ2-7
V: TRBV19
CDR3: CASSPGTGGSYEQYF

J: TRBJ2-1
V: TRBV29-1
CDR3: CSVAGTIGNEQFF

J: TRBJ1-1
V: TRBV6-6
CDR3: CASSHRVGNTEAFF

J: TRBJ2-2
V: TRBV18
CDR3: CASSPSTGELFF

J: TRBJ1-1
V: TRBV4-1
CDR3: CASSQDLGGVATEAFF

J: TRBJ1-1
V: TRBV5-1
CDR3: CASSQGMDTEAFF

J: TRBJ1-2
V: TRBV6-1
CDR3: CASSKEERYYGYTF

J: TRBJ2-1
V: TRBV5-1
CDR3: CASRKGDEQFF

J: TRBJ1-2
V: TRBV11-2
CDR3: CASSLGVRGYTF

J: TRBJ2-1
V: TRBV7-9
CDR3: CASSPRGARDEQFF

J: TRBJ1-5
V: TRBV6-1
CDR3: CASSAWTGGANQPQHF

J: TRBJ2-5
V: TRBV6-1
CDR3: CASSAGTGSQETQYF

J: TRBJ1-5
V: TRBV6-6
CDR3: CASSYLGQGGQPQHF

J: TRBJ1-5
V: TRBV6-1
CDR3: CASSEGGGDPNQPQHF

J: TRBJ2-2
V: TRBV5-1
CDR3: CASKRRGSYTGELFF

J: TRBJ2-7
V: TRBV19
CDR3: CASSIEGAGYEQYF

J: TRBJ1-1
V: TRBV5-1
CDR3: CASSPDVAGGTEAFF

J: TRBJ1-2
V: TRBV27
CDR3: CASSSLIRGNVDNYGYTF

J: TRBJ2-5
V: TRBV6-5
CDR3: CASSYERGRETQYF

J: TRBJ1-2
V: TRBV29-1
CDR3: CSVEGGGRSPNYGYTF

J: TRBJ1-3
V: TRBV5-4
CDR3: CASSQDISGNTIYF

J: TRBJ2-2
V: TRBV16
CDR3: CASSPIRSGELFF

J: TRBJ1-3
V: TRBV5-1
CDR3: CASSLGTAGNTIYF

J: TRBJ1-1
V: TRBV13
CDR3: CASSRGRPVTEAFF

J: TRBJ2-1
V: TRBV29-1
CDR3: CSVAIYNEQFF

J: TRBJ1-2
V: TRBV29-1
CDR3: CSVRDRGDYGYTF

J: TRBJ2-7
V: TRBV18
CDR3: CASSPRLAGGAIGEQYF